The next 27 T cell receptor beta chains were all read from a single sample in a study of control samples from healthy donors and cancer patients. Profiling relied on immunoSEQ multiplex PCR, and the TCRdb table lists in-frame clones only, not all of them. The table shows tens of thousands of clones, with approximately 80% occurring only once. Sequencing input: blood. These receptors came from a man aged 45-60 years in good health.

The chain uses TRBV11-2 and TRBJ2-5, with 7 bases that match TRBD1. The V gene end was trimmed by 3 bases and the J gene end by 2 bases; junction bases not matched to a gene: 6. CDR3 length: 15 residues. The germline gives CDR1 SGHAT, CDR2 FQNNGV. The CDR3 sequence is CASSLDGTVQETQYF. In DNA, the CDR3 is TGTGCCAGCAGCTTGGACGGGACAGTACAAGAGACCCAGTACTTC.

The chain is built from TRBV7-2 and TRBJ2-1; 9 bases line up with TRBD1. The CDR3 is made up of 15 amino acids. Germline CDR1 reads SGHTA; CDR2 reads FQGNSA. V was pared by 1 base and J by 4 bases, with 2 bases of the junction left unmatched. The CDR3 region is CASSLGGQGYNEQFF. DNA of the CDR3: TGTGCCAGCAGCTTAGGTGGACAGGGGTACAATGAGCAGTTCTTC. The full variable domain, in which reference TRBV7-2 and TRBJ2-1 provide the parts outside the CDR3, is GAGVSQSPSNKVTEKGKDVELRCDPISGHTALYWYRQSLGQGLEFLIYFQGNSAPDKSGLPSDRFSAERTGGSVSTLTIQRTQQEDSAVYLCASSLGGQGYNEQFFGPGTRLTVL.

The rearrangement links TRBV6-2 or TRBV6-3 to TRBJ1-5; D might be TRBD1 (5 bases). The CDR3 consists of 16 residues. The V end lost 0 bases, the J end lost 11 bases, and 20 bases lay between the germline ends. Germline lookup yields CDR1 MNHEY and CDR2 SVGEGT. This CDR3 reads CASSYSNDQGIGSQHF. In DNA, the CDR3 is TGTGCCAGCAGTTACTCGAACGATCAGGGAATCGGGTCCCAGCATTTT.

In DNA form, the CDR3 reads TGTGCCAGCAGCGAATCTAAGTACAGCTACAATGAGCAGTTCTTC. Its protein is CASSESKYSYNEQFF. The chain combines TRBV11-2 with TRBJ2-1; no clear D. This CDR3 region has 15 residues. V was cut by 5 bases and J by 3 bases, with 14 bases left in between. Looked up from germline, CDR1 is SGHAT and CDR2 is FQNNGV.

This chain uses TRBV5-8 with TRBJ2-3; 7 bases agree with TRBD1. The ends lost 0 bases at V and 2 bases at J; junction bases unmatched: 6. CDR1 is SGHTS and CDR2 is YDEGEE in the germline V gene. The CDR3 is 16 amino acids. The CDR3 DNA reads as TGTGCCAGCAGCTTGGGGGACAGTGGGCCCACAGATACGCAGTATTTT. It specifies CASSLGDSGPTDTQYF.

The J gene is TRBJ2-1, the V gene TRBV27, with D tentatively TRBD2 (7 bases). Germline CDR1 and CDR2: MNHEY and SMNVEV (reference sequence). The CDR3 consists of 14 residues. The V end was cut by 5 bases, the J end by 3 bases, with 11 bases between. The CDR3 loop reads CASSRGAGYNEQFF. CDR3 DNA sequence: TGTGCCAGCAGTCGGGGGGCAGGCTACAATGAGCAGTTCTTC.

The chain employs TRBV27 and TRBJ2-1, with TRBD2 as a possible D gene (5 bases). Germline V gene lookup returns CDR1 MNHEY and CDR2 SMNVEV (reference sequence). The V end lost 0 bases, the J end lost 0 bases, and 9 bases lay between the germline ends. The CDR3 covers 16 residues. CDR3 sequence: CASSLSPSSSYNEQFF. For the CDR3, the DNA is TGTGCCAGCAGTTTATCTCCTAGCTCCTCCTACAATGAGCAGTTCTTC.

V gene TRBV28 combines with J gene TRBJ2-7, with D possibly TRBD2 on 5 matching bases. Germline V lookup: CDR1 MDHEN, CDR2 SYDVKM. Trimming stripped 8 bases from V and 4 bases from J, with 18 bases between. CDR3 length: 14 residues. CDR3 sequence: CASSYPTTSYEQYF. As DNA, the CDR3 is TGTGCCAGCTCATATCCGACTACCTCATACGAGCAGTACTTC. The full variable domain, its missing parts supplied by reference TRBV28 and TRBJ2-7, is DVKVTQSSRYLVKRTGEKVFLECVQDMDHENMFWYRQDPGLGLRLIYFSYDVKMKEKGDIPEGYSVSREKKERFSLILESASTNQTSMYLCASSYPTTSYEQYFGPGTRLTVT.

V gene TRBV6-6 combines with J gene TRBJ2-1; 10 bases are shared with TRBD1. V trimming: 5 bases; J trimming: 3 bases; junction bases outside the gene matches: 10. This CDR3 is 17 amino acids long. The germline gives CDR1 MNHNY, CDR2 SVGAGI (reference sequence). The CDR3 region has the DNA TGTGCCAGCAGTCCCGATCCGACAGGGGGCTTCTACAATGAGCAGTTCTTC. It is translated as CASSPDPTGGFYNEQFF.

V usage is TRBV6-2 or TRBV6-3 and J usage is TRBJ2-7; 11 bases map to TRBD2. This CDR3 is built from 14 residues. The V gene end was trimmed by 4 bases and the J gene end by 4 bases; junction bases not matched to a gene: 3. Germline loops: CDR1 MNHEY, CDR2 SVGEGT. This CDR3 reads CASSWGLAEYEQYF. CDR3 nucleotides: TGTGCCAGCAGTTGGGGACTAGCGGAATACGAGCAGTACTTC.

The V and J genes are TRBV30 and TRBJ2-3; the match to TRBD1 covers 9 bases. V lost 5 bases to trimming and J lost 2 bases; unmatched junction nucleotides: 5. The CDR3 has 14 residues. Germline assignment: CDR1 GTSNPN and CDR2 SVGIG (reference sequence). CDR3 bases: TGTGCCTGGGGGGGACAGGGTGTCACAGATACGCAGTATTTT. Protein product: CAWGGQGVTDTQYF. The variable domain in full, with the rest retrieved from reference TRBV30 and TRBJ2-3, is SQTIHQWPATLVQPVGSPLSLECTVEGTSNPNLYWYRQAAGRGLQLLFYSVGIGQISSEVPQNLSASRPQDRQFILSSKKLLLSDSGFYLCAWGGQGVTDTQYFGPGTRLTVL.

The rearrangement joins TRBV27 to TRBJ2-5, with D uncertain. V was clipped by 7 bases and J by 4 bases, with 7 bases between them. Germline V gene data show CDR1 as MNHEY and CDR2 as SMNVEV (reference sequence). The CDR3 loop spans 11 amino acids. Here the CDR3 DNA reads TGTGCCAGCACATCGGGAGAGACCCAGTACTTC. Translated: CASTSGETQYF.

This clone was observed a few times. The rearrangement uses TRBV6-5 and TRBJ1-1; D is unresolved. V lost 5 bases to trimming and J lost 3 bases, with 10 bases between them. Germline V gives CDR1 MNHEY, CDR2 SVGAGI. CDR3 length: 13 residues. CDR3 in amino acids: CASSRGPDTEAFF. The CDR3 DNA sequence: TGTGCCAGCAGTCGCGGACCAGACACTGAAGCTTTCTTT.

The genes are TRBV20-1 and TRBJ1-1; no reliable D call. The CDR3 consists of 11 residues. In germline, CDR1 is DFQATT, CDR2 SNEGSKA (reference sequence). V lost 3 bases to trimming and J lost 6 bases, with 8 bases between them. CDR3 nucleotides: TGCAGTGCTAGGGTGGTATCTGAAGCTTTCTTT. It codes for CSARVVSEAFF.

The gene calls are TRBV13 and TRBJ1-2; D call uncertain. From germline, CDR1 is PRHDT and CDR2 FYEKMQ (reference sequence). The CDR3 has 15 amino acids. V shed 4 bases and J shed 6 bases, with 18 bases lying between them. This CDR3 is CASSSSPTGEDGYTF. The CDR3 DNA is TGTGCCAGCAGCTCCTCTCCCACCGGAGAAGATGGCTACACCTTC.

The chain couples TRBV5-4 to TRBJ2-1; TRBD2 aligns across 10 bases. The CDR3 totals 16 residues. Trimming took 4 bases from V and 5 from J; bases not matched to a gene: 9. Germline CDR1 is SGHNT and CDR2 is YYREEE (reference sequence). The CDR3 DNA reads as TGTGCCAGCAGCCTGACCCTAGCGGGAGTTCACAATGAGCAGTTCTTC. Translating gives CASSLTLAGVHNEQFF. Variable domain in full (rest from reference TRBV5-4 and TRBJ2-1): ETGVTQSPTHLIKTRGQQVTLRCSSQSGHNTVSWYQQALGQGPQFIFQYYREEENGRGNFPPRFSGLQFPNYSSELNVNALELDDSALYLCASSLTLAGVHNEQFFGPGTRLTVL.

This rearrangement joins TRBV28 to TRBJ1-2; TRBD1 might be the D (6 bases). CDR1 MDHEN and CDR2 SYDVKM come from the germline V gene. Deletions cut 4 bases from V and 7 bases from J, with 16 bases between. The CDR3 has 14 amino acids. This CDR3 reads CASSSTGQLSGYTF. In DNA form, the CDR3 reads TGTGCCAGCAGTTCGACTGGACAGCTCAGTGGCTACACCTTC.

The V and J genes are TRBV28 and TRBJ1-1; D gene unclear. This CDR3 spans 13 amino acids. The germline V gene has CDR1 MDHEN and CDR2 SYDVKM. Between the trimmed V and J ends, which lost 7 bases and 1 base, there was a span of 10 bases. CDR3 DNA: TGTGCCAGCATCAAGCATACGAACACTGAAGCTTTCTTT. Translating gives CASIKHTNTEAFF. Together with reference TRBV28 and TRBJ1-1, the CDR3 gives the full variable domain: DVKVTQSSRYLVKRTGEKVFLECVQDMDHENMFWYRQDPGLGLRLIYFSYDVKMKEKGDIPEGYSVSREKKERFSLILESASTNQTSMYLCASIKHTNTEAFFGQGTRLTVV.

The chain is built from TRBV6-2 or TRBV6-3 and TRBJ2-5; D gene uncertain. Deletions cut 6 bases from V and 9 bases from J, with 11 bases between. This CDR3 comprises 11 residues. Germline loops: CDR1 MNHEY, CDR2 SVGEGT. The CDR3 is CASSNRRAQYF. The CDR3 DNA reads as TGTGCCAGCAGCAACCGGCGAGCCCAGTACTTC.

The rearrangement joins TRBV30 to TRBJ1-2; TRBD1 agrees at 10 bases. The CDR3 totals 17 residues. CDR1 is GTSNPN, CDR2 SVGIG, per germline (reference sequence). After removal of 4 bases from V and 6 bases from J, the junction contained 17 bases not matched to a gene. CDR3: CAWIPKPGQGSRNGYTF. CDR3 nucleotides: TGTGCCTGGATTCCTAAACCGGGACAGGGGAGTCGGAATGGCTACACCTTC.

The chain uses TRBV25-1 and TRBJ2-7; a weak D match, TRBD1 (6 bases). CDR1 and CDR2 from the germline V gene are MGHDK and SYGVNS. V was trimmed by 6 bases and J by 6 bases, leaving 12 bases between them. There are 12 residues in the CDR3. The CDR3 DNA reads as TGTGCCAGCAGGGCAGGGGATCGCGAGCAGTACTTC. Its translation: CASRAGDREQYF.

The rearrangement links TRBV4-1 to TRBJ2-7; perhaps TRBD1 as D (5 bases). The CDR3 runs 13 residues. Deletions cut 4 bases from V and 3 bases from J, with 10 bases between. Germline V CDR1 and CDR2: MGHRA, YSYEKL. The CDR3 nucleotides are TGCGCCAGCAGCCCGGAGCAGGGCTACGAGCAGTACTTC. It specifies CASSPEQGYEQYF.

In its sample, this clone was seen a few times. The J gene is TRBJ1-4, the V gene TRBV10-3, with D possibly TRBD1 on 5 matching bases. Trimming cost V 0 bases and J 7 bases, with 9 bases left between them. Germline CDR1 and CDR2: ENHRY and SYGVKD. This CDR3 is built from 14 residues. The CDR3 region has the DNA TGTGCCATCAGTGAGTCGGGGGGAGGTGAAAAACTGTTTTTT. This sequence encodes CAISESGGGEKLFF.

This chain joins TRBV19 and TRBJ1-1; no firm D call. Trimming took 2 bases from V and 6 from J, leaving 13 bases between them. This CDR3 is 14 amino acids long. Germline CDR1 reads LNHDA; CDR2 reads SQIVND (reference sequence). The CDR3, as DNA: TGTGCCAGTAGTATACTCGGTCGAGCCGCTGAAGCTTTCTTT. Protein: CASSILGRAAEAFF.

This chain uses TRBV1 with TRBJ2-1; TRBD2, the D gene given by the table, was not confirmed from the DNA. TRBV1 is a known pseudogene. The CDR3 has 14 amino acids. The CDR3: CTSSPRGSHNEQFF. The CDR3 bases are TGCACCAGCAGCCCTCGCGGGAGTCACAATGAGCAGTTCTTC.

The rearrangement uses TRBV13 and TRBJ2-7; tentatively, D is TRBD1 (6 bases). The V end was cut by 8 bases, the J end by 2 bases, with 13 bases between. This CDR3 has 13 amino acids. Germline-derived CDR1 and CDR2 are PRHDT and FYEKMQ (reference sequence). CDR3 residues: CASLRRGTYEQYF. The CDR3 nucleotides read TGTGCCAGCCTTAGAAGGGGGACCTACGAGCAGTACTTC.

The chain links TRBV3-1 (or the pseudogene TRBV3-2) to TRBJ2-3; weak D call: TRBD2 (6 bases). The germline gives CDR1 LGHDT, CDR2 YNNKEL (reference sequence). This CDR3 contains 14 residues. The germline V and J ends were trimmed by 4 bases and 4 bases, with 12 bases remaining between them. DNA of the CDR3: TGTGCCAGCAGCCCAAGCGGGCAAGCAGATACGCAGTATTTT. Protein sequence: CASSPSGQADTQYF.